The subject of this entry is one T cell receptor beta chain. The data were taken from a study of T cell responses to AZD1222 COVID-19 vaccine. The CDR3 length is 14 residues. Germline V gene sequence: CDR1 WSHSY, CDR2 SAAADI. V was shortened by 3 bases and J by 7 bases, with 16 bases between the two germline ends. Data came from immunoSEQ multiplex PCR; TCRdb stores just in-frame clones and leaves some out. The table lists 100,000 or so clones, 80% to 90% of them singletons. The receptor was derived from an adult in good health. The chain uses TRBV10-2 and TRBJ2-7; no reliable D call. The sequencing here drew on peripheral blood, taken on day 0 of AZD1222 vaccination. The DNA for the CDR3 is TGCGCCAGCAGTGAAGTCGACAAGCGACTGGAGCAGTACTTC. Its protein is CASSEVDKRLEQYF.